Included here is one T cell receptor (beta chain) sequence, with context. Per the original methods: Counts of nucleated cells, estimated from reference gene primer amplification, were obtained. The assay was immunoSEQ multiplex PCR, and TCRdb's table has in-frame clones only and misses some. D and trimming were read from the DNA, whereas the V and J calls and clone size are those reported in that table. There are a few hundred thousand clones in the sample; 70% to 90% occur only once, and approximately 12% lies in the top ten. The record originates from a study of blood T cell repertoires in COVID-19. Study summary: Acute-phase and convalescent COVID-19 samples originated in the United States, Italy and Spain.

The germline V gene encodes CDR1 LGHNA and CDR2 YNFKEQ. The CDR3 is 16 residues long. V gave up 3 bases and J gave up 8 bases, with 22 bases separating them. The sample was peripheral blood. This receptor was obtained from a woman aged 55-69 years with acute or convalescent COVID-19. The chain links TRBV4-2 to TRBJ1-2; D perhaps matches TRBD1 (6 bases). DNA for the CDR3: TGTGCCAGCAGCCAGCGATTGGACGGCAAACAGGGCGGCTACACCTTC. It encodes CASSQRLDGKQGGYTF.